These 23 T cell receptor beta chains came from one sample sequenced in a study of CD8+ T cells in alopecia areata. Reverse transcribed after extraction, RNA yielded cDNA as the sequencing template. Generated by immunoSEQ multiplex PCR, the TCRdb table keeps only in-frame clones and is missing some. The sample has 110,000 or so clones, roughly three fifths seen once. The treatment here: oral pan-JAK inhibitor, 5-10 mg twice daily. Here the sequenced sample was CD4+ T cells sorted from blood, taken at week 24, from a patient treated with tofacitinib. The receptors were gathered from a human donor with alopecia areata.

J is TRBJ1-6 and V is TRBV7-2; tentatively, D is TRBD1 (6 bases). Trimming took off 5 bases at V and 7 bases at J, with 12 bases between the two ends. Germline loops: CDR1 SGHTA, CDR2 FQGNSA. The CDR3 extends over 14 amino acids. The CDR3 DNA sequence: TGTGCCAGCAGCAACGGACAGCTAAATTCACCCCTCCACTTT. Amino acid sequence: CASSNGQLNSPLHF. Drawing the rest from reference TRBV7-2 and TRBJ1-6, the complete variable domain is GAGVSQSPSNKVTEKGKDVELRCDPISGHTALYWYRQSLGQGLEFLIYFQGNSAPDKSGLPSDRFSAERTGGSVSTLTIQRTQQEDSAVYLCASSNGQLNSPLHFGNGTRLTVT.

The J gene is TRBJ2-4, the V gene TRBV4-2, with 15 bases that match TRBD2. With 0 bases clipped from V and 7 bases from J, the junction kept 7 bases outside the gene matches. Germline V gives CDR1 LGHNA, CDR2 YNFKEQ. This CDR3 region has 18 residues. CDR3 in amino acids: CASSQEGLAGGPLNIQYF. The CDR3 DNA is TGTGCCAGCAGCCAAGAAGGACTAGCGGGGGGGCCGCTCAACATTCAGTACTTC.

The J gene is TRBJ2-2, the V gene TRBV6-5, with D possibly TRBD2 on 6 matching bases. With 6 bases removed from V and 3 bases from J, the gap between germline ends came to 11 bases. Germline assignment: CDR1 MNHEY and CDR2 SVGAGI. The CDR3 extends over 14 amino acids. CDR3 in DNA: TGTGCCAGCAGCGGGGGTGGGGACACCGGGGAGCTGTTTTTT. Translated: CASSGGGDTGELFF.

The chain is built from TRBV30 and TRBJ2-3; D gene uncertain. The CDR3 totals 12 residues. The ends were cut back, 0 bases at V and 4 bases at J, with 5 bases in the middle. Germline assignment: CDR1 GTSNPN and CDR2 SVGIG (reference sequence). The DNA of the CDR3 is TGTGCCTGGAGTGTAGACCCAGATACGCAGTATTTT. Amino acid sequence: CAWSVDPDTQYF.

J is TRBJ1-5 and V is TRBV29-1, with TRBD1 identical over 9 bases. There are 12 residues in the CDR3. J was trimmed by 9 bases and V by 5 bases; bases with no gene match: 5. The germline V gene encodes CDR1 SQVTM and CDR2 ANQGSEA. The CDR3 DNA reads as TGCAGCGTTAGACAGGGGGAATCGCCCCAGCATTTT. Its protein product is CSVRQGESPQHF.

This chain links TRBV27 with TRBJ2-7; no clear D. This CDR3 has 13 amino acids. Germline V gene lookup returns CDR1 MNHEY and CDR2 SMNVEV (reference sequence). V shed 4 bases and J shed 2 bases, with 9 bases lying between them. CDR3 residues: CASSSVRTYEQYF. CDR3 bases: TGTGCCAGCAGTTCAGTCAGGACCTACGAGCAGTACTTC.

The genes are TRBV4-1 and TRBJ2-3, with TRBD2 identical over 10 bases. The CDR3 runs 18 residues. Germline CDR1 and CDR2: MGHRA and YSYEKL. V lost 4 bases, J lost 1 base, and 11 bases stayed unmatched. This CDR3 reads CASSPNPGLARGTDTQYF. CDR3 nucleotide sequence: TGCGCCAGCAGCCCGAACCCGGGACTAGCGCGGGGCACAGATACGCAGTATTTT.

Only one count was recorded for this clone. DNA of the CDR3: TGTGCCAGCAGTTACTCCCCGGGGGCCAGGACTGAAGCTTTCTTT. This translates into CASSYSPGARTEAFF. This chain joins TRBV6-5 and TRBJ1-1; D might be TRBD1 (6 bases). Germline V gene data show CDR1 as MNHEY and CDR2 as SVGAGI. V was shortened by 0 bases and J by 5 bases, with 13 bases between the two germline ends. The length of the CDR3 is 15 residues.

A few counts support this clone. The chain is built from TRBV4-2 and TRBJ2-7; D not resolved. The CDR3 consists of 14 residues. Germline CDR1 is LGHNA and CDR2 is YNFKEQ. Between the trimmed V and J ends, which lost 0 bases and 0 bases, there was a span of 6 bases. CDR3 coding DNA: TGTGCCAGCAGCCAAGAACTACTCTCCTACGAGCAGTACTTC. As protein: CASSQELLSYEQYF.

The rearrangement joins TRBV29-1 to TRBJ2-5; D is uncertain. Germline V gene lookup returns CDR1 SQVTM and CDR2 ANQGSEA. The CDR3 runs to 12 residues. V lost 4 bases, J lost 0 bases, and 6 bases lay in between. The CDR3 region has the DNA TGCAGCGTTGGGACCAACCAAGAGACCCAGTACTTC. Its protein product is CSVGTNQETQYF.

The CDR3 loop is CAWSVTGQGRFF. The CDR3 DNA sequence: TGTGCCTGGAGTGTAACGGGACAGGGTCGGTTCTTC. The V gene is TRBV30, the J gene TRBJ2-1, with 9 bases identical to TRBD1. Germline lookup yields CDR1 GTSNPN and CDR2 SVGIG (reference sequence). Germline trimming cut 0 bases from V and 15 bases from J; bases unmatched to any gene: 6. This CDR3 contains 12 residues. The full variable domain, completed using reference TRBV30 and TRBJ2-1, is SQTIHQWPATLVQPVGSPLSLECTVEGTSNPNLYWYRQAAGRGLQLLFYSVGIGQISSEVPQNLSASRPQDRQFILSSKKLLLSDSGFYLCAWSVTGQGRFFGPGTRLTVL.

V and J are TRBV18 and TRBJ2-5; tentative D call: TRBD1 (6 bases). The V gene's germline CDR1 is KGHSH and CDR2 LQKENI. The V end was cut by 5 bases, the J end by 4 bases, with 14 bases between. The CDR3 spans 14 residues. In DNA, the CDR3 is TGTGCCAGCTCAACCTTGACAGGAGGAGAGACCCAGTACTTC. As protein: CASSTLTGGETQYF. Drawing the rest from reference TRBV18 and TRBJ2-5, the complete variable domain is NAGVMQNPRHLVRRRGQEARLRCSPMKGHSHVYWYRQLPEEGLKFMVYLQKENIIDESGMPKERFSAEFPKEGPSILRIQQVVRGDSAAYFCASSTLTGGETQYFGPGTRLLVL.

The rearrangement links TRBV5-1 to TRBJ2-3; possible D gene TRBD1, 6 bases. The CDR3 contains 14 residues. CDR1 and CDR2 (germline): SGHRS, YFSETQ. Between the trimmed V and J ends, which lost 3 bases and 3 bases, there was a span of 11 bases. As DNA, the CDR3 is TGCGCCAGCAGCTCACAGGGTCGGACAGATACGCAGTATTTT. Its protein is CASSSQGRTDTQYF.

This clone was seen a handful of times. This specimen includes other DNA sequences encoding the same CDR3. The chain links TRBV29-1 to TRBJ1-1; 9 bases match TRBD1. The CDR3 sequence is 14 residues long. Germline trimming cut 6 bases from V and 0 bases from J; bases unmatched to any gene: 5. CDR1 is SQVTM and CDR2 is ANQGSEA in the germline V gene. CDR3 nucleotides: TGCAGCGTCAGGACAGGGGCCTTGAACACTGAAGCTTTCTTT. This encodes CSVRTGALNTEAFF.

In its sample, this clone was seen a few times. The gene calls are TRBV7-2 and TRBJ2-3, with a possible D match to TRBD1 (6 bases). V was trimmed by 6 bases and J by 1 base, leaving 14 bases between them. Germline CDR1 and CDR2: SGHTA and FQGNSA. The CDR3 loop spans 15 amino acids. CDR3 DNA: TGTGCCAGCAGTCCGGACAGCTTGGGCACAGATACGCAGTATTTT. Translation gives CASSPDSLGTDTQYF.

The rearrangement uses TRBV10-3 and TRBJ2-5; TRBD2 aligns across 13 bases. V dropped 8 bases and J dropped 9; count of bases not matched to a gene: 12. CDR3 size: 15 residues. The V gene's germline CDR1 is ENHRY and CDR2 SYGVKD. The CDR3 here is CAIRPGLAGTGAQYF. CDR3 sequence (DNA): TGTGCCATCCGTCCGGGACTAGCGGGGACGGGAGCCCAGTACTTC.

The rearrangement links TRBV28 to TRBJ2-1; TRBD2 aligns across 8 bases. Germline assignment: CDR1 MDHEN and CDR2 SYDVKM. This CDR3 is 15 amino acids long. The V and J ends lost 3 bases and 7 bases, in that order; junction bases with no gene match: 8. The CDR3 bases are TGTGCCAGCAGTTTTGGCGGGGGGCTAGTGAATGAGCAGTTCTTC. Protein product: CASSFGGGLVNEQFF.

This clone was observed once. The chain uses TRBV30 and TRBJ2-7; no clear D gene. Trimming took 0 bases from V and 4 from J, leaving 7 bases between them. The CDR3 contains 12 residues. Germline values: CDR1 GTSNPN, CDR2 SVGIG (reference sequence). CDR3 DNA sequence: TGTGCCTGGAGTGTAGAAGGTTACGAGCAGTACTTC. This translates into CAWSVEGYEQYF.

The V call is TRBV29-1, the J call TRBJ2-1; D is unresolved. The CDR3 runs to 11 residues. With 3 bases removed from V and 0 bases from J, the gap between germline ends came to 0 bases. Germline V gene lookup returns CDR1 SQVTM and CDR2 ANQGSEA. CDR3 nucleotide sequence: TGCAGCGTTGACTCCTACAATGAGCAGTTCTTC. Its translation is CSVDSYNEQFF.

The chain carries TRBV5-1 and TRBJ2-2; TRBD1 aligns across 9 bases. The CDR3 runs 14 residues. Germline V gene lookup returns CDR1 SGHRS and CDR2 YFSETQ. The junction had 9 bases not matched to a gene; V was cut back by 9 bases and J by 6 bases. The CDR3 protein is CATAQTGGSGELFF. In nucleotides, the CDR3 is TGCGCCACTGCCCAGACAGGGGGTTCCGGGGAGCTGTTTTTT.

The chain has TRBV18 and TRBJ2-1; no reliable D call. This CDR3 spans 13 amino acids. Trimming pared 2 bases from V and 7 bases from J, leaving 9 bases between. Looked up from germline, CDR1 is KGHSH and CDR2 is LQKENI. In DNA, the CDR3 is TGTGCCAGCTCACCATCCCCCAGGAATGAGCAGTTCTTC. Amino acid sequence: CASSPSPRNEQFF.

CDR3 sequence: CASRSSQTGGSGETQYF. The CDR3 DNA is TGCGCCAGCAGATCAAGTCAGACAGGAGGTTCTGGGGAGACCCAGTACTTC. The chain joins TRBV5-1 to TRBJ2-5; D might be TRBD1 (6 bases). The germline CDR1 and CDR2 sequences are SGHRS and YFSETQ. The CDR3 runs 17 residues. The V gene lost 5 bases and the J gene lost 5 bases, with 25 bases spanning the gap.

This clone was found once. For the CDR3, the DNA is TGCAGCGTCAGCCAGGGTGAGAACACTGAAGCTTTCTTT. Amino acids: CSVSQGENTEAFF. J is TRBJ1-1 and V is TRBV29-1; tentative D call: TRBD1 (5 bases). V gave up 6 bases and J gave up 1 base, with 12 bases separating them. Germline values: CDR1 SQVTM, CDR2 ANQGSEA. The CDR3 consists of 13 residues.